The present T cell receptor delta chain was sequenced within a study of delta chains in infants with herpesvirus infections. Study at large: The search targeted a public fetal Vdelta1/Vgamma8 clonotype after postnatal CMV infection. Study results and caveats: A few infants infected before 120 days plus one congenital case had the public Vdelta1 clonotype.

CDR3 length: 19 amino acids. Trimming left V 0 bases short and J 0 bases short, with 14 bases between. Germline values: CDR1 GEAIGNYY, CDR2 EKD. This clone showed up just a few times. What it recognizes is unknown. Gamma-chain- and delta-chain-specific primers converted PBMC RNA into TCR cDNA. TCRdb fed the RT-PCR reads into CATT to redo clone calling. The profile shows around 860 delta-chain clones, about 22% of them singletons. This TCR came from a human donor who was a Ugandan infant, either HIV-exposed or HIV-unexposed (not recorded which). The source material was peripheral blood, sampled at time point 2 of longitudinal follow-up. The chain recombines TRDV2 with TRDJ3; TRDD3 is a possible D gene (5 bases). The CDR3 here is CACDTVGIPHSWDTRQMFF. CDR3 in DNA: TGTGCCTGTGACACCGTAGGGATTCCGCACTCCTGGGACACCCGACAGATGTTTTTC.